Presented here are 3 T cell receptor beta chains from one specimen sequenced in a study of early T cells in non-severe SARS-CoV-2 infection. A single record per CDR3 protein comes from TCRdb applying MiXCR to the 5' RACE reads. The table includes about 81,000 distinct CDR3 sequences, roughly 6% detected once. Sample: whole blood. These TCRs come from an adult who was a healthcare worker with PCR-confirmed SARS-CoV-2 infection or an uninfected control (not recorded which).

In its sample, this clonotype was seen many times. This chain links TRBV4-2 with TRBJ2-1, with D tentatively TRBD2 (6 bases). CDR3 size: 13 residues. Per the germline V gene, CDR1 is LGHNA and CDR2 is YNFKEQ. The V end lost 1 base, the J end lost 9 bases, and 10 bases lay between the germline ends. CDR3 coding DNA: TGTGCCAGCAGCCAAGCGGGAGTGGGTGAGCAGTTCTTC. It specifies CASSQAGVGEQFF.

This clonotype came up many times. J is TRBJ2-6 and V is TRBV19, with D hard to call. Trimming took 6 bases from V and 0 from J, leaving 9 bases between them. This CDR3 contains 15 residues. The germline V gene has CDR1 LNHDA and CDR2 SQIVND (reference sequence). The CDR3 spells CASSDWSSGANVLTF. The CDR3 nucleotides read TGTGCCAGTAGCGACTGGAGCTCTGGGGCCAACGTCCTGACTTTC.

This clonotype was recorded many times. The chain links TRBV19 to TRBJ2-1; possibly TRBD2 for D (5 bases). CDR1 and CDR2 from the germline V gene are LNHDA and SQIVND (reference sequence). CDR3 size: 17 residues. V lost 1 base, J lost 0 bases, and 13 bases lay in between. CDR3 sequence (DNA): TGTGCCAGTAGTATAGCCGAAAGGAGGAGCTCCTACAATGAGCAGTTCTTC. It codes for CASSIAERRSSYNEQFF. Filled out from reference TRBV19 and TRBJ2-1, the complete variable domain reads DGGITQSPKYLFRKEGQNVTLSCEQNLNHDAMYWYRQDPGQGLRLIYYSQIVNDFQKGDIAEGYSVSREKKESFPLTVTSAQKNPTAFYLCASSIAERRSSYNEQFFGPGTRLTVL.